This T cell receptor beta chain was sequenced for a study of beta chain features in type 1 diabetes. Markers CD45RO/CCR7/CD25/CD127/CD95/CD27 served to sort CD4+ naive, central memory, regulatory and stem cell-like memory cells. Details on this clone: What it recognizes is unknown.

As every portion of the isolated RNA was reverse transcribed, the sequencing read expressed TCRB transcripts. Generated by immunoSEQ multiplex PCR, the TCRdb table keeps only in-frame clones and is missing some. Of over 500,000 clones in the sample, roughly a sixth were seen once. Regarding the study as a whole: Still unanswered here is whether HLA type influences TCRB rearrangement. Among type 1 diabetes patients, VDJ junctions had fewer insertions and more deletions. In the patient group, naive, central memory and Treg TCRB repertoires seemed more alike than in the healthy donor group.

V was pared by 9 bases and J by 6 bases, with 17 bases of the junction left unmatched. The germline V gene has CDR1 MNHEY and CDR2 SMNVEV (reference sequence). The CDR3 covers 16 residues. This receptor was identified in a man between 18 and 29 years old in good health. This sequence joins TRBV27 and TRBJ2-7, with 10 nucleotides matching TRBD2. The sample comprised naive CD4+ T cells from blood. The CDR3 coding sequence is TGTGCCAGTAAGGGGATAGCAGCGGGAGGGCCTCTCGAGCAGTACTTC. Amino acids: CASKGIAAGGPLEQYF.